This T cell receptor (beta chain) was captured in a study of blood T cell repertoires in COVID-19. Study overall: Acute and convalescent COVID-19 specimens originated in the United States, Italy and Spain. T cells, B-cell-depleted T cells, or PBMCs provided the cDNA or gDNA that served as material.

The CDR3 totals 17 residues. Germline V CDR1 and CDR2: LGHNA, YNFKEQ. V shed 4 bases and J 5 bases; nucleotides not matched to a gene: 13. In the study's own analysis: It was from reference gene primer amplification that nucleated cell counts were estimated. TCRdb's table, derived via immunoSEQ multiplex PCR, lists solely in-frame clones and lacks some. V, J and clone size derive from that table, while D and trimming were established from the DNA sequence. The table lists 130,000 to 150,000 clones, 84% of them singletons. The J gene is TRBJ2-3, the V gene TRBV4-2, with 9 positions matching TRBD2. Sequencing was carried out using peripheral blood. The clonotype was recovered from a human donor in a cohort sampled during active COVID-19. CDR3 residues: CASSPQPSGGPGDTQYF. DNA of the CDR3: TGTGCCAGCAGCCCCCAGCCCAGCGGGGGGCCTGGAGATACGCAGTATTTT.